The 14 T cell receptor beta chains presented below share a single source sample, sequenced in a study of identical twins. TCRdb redid the calling of the 5' RACE reads with MiXCR, one entry per CDR3 protein. The top ten hold 4.3% of the sample, which has 700,000 or so distinct CDR3 sequences, 21% seen once. The sample also formed part of further work on T cells expressing NK-cell markers.

The sample was PBMCs. These receptors originate from a woman aged 18-30 years in good health.

The V gene is TRBV3-1, the J gene TRBJ2-1; D perhaps matches TRBD2 (7 bases). From germline, CDR1 is LGHDT and CDR2 YNNKEL (reference sequence). The germline V and J ends were trimmed by 1 base and 10 bases, with 20 bases remaining between them. The CDR3 is 16 amino acids. The CDR3 DNA reads as TGTGCCAGCAGCCAAGCGTCGGCCAGGGGAGGGAAAGAGCAGTTCTTC. Its translation: CASSQASARGGKEQFF.

The table lists this clonotype with a few counts. The chain uses TRBV12-5 and TRBJ2-2; D possibly corresponds to TRBD1 (5 bases). The germline V gene has CDR1 LGHNT and CDR2 FRNRAP. This CDR3 is 16 amino acids long. V lost 4 bases and J lost 3, with 15 bases in between. The CDR3 spells CASGSTVRVDTGELFF. The CDR3 DNA sequence: TGTGCTAGTGGTTCGACCGTCAGGGTAGACACCGGGGAGCTGTTTTTT.

This clonotype came up many times. The V gene is TRBV4-2, the J gene TRBJ1-5; D is uncertain. The germline V gene has CDR1 LGHNA and CDR2 YNFKEQ. The CDR3 has 13 residues. The V end was cut by 4 bases, the J end by 10 bases, with 14 bases between. CDR3 nucleotide sequence: TGTGCCAGCAGCCGAGAGAACCGGGATCCCCAGCATTTT. Encoded protein: CASSRENRDPQHF.

In this sample, this clonotype turned up many times. This chain joins TRBV5-1 and TRBJ2-2, with 8 bases lining up with TRBD1. CDR1 is SGHRS and CDR2 is YFSETQ in the germline V gene. V shed 4 bases, J shed 4 bases, and the junction held 9 bases outside the gene matches. This CDR3 spans 16 amino acids. The CDR3 DNA reads TGCGCCAGCAGCCTCACGACAGGGGATGGCACCGGGGAGCTGTTTTTT. This codes for CASSLTTGDGTGELFF.

The chain employs TRBV19 and TRBJ2-7; perhaps TRBD2 as D (6 bases). V lost 7 bases and J lost 7, with 23 bases in between. Germline CDR1 is LNHDA and CDR2 is SQIVND (reference sequence). The CDR3 has 15 residues. The CDR3 sequence is CASTSRAGRGFEQYF. The CDR3 region has the DNA TGTGCCAGTACCTCCAGAGCGGGTCGTGGTTTTGAGCAGTACTTC.

This clonotype turned up a few times. This chain connects TRBV20-1 to TRBJ1-3; 9 bases match TRBD1. V trimming: 5 bases; J trimming: 2 bases; junction bases outside the gene matches: 4. The CDR3 loop spans 14 amino acids. CDR1 DFQATT and CDR2 SNEGSKA come from the germline V gene (reference sequence). The CDR3 region is CSALRTGAGNTIYF. CDR3 nucleotides: TGCAGTGCTCTAAGGACAGGGGCTGGAAACACCATATATTTT.

With respect to this clonotype: The CDR3 ends on some other residue instead of the conserved phenylalanine or tryptophan, so this is likely a read error. The V gene is TRBV5-1, the J gene TRBJ2-1; perhaps TRBD1 as D (6 bases). The V gene lost 5 bases and the J gene lost 8 bases, with 17 bases spanning the gap. CDR1 is SGHRS, CDR2 YFSETQ, per germline. This CDR3 region has 14 residues. The CDR3, as DNA: TGCGCCAGCAGTCCCGACAGGTACCGCGATGAGCAGTTCTAC. Translation: CASSPDRYRDEQFY.

This clonotype was found a few times. V usage is TRBV20-1 and J usage is TRBJ1-1; D is unclear. Germline V gene sequence: CDR1 DFQATT, CDR2 SNEGSKA (reference sequence). V dropped 3 bases and J dropped 0 bases, with 8 bases sitting between them. The CDR3 extends over 13 amino acids. The DNA for the CDR3 is TGCAGTGCTAGTCCCTCTATGAACACTGAAGCTTTCTTT. Encoded protein: CSASPSMNTEAFF.

V usage is TRBV5-4 and J usage is TRBJ2-7, with D maybe TRBD2 (5 bases). The V gene lost 5 bases and the J gene lost 4 bases, with 13 bases spanning the gap. Germline lookup yields CDR1 SGHNT and CDR2 YYREEE (reference sequence). The length of the CDR3 is 13 residues. The CDR3 DNA sequence: TGTGCCAGCAGTCTCCCGGAGGATTACGAGCAGTACTTC. Protein: CASSLPEDYEQYF.

This clonotype has ten or more counts. The chain joins TRBV7-9 to TRBJ1-2; D unclear. Germline CDR1 reads SEHNR; CDR2 reads FQNEAQ (reference sequence). Between the trimmed V and J ends, which lost 4 bases and 3 bases, there was a span of 15 bases. The length of the CDR3 is 15 residues. The CDR3 is CASSSMMGLHYGYTF. For the CDR3, the DNA is TGTGCCAGCAGCTCGATGATGGGTTTGCACTATGGCTACACCTTC.

The chain recombines TRBV15 with TRBJ2-5; 8 bases line up with TRBD2. The CDR3 spans 16 residues. V trimming: 0 bases; J trimming: 5 bases; junction bases outside the gene matches: 8. Germline V lookup: CDR1 LNHNV, CDR2 YYDKDF (reference sequence). The CDR3 loop is CATSRDRGSGAETQYF. CDR3 DNA sequence: TGTGCCACCAGCAGAGATCGGGGTAGCGGGGCGGAGACCCAGTACTTC.

The table lists this clonotype with a few counts. This rearrangement joins TRBV5-1 to TRBJ2-1; D possibly corresponds to TRBD2 (6 bases). Germline V gene sequence: CDR1 SGHRS, CDR2 YFSETQ. V was pared by 6 bases and J by 7 bases, with 20 bases between. This CDR3 comprises 15 residues. The CDR3 region has the DNA TGCGCCAGCAAAGGCGGGGACCGATCGTGGAATGAGCAGTTCTTC. The encoded protein is CASKGGDRSWNEQFF. Filled out from reference TRBV5-1 and TRBJ2-1, the complete variable domain reads KAGVTQTPRYLIKTRGQQVTLSCSPISGHRSVSWYQQTPGQGLQFLFEYFSETQRNKGNFPGRFSGRQFSNSRSEMNVSTLELGDSALYLCASKGGDRSWNEQFFGPGTRLTVL.

In this sample, this clonotype turned up many times. The chain combines TRBV20-1 with TRBJ1-6, with D possibly being TRBD1 (6 bases). The CDR3 loop spans 16 amino acids. Germline-derived CDR1 and CDR2 are DFQATT and SNEGSKA (reference sequence). The V end lost 0 bases, the J end lost 10 bases, and 19 bases lay between the germline ends. Written as DNA, the CDR3 is TGCAGTGCTAGAGACCCGAGACAGGATAATCAGTCACCCCTCCACTTT. Translation gives CSARDPRQDNQSPLHF.

This clonotype was recorded at least ten times. The rearrangement uses TRBV20-1 and TRBJ2-7, with 12 bases lining up with TRBD1. V lost 3 bases, J lost 8 bases, and 14 bases stayed unmatched. The CDR3 has 16 residues. Germline CDR1 is DFQATT and CDR2 is SNEGSKA (reference sequence). CDR3 bases: TGCAGTGCTAGCCTACTGTCCGGGACAGGGGGCGGTAAGCAGTACTTC. Amino acid sequence: CSASLLSGTGGGKQYF.